The 23 T cell receptor beta chains below were found in one sample sequenced in a study of T cell responses to AZD1222 COVID-19 vaccine. Assay: immunoSEQ multiplex PCR; the TCRdb copy retains only in-frame clones and omits some. The sample carries about 69,000 clones, around 78% recorded once. Sequencing was performed on peripheral blood, taken 28 days after the second AZD1222 dose. The source is an adult who received the AZD1222 COVID-19 vaccine.

The gene calls are TRBV10-1 and TRBJ1-1, with 7 bases fitting TRBD1. Germline CDR1 WNHNN, CDR2 SYGVQD (reference sequence). The CDR3 is 12 residues long. The trim removed 6 bases at V and 5 bases at J, leaving 3 bases unmatched. CDR3 in DNA: TGCGCCAGCAGCTCGACAGGGACTGAAGCTTTCTTT. Translated: CASSSTGTEAFF.

The gene calls are TRBV5-1 and TRBJ2-7, with 7 nucleotides matching TRBD1. Germline V gene sequence: CDR1 SGHRS, CDR2 YFSETQ. The CDR3 runs to 14 residues. Germline trimming cut 2 bases from V and 3 bases from J; bases unmatched to any gene: 5. CDR3 in DNA: TGCGCCAGCAGCTTCGGGGACAGATTCTACGAGCAGTACTTC. Residues: CASSFGDRFYEQYF.

The chain links TRBV5-1 to TRBJ2-2; D not certain. The germline CDR1 and CDR2 sequences are SGHRS and YFSETQ. The CDR3 loop spans 14 amino acids. The V end lost 4 bases, the J end lost 6 bases, and 13 bases lay between the germline ends. CDR3 region: CASSPVRSSGELFF. The DNA for the CDR3 is TGCGCCAGCAGCCCGGTGCGCTCCTCCGGGGAGCTGTTTTTT.

The chain carries TRBV5-1 and TRBJ2-7; 7 bases are shared with TRBD2. The V and J ends lost 7 bases and 0 bases, in that order; junction bases with no gene match: 7. This CDR3 is built from 14 residues. CDR1 and CDR2 from the germline V gene are SGHRS and YFSETQ. DNA of the CDR3: TGCGCCAGCCGCCTGGGGGGGGACTCCTACGAGCAGTACTTC. It is translated as CASRLGGDSYEQYF.

The genes are TRBV30 and TRBJ1-5; D is ambiguous. This CDR3 spans 14 amino acids. Trimming shortened V by 0 bases and J by 7 bases, and 13 bases separated the two germline ends. Germline loops: CDR1 GTSNPN, CDR2 SVGIG (reference sequence). The CDR3 sequence is CAWSVRGKDQPQHF. The DNA of the CDR3 is TGTGCCTGGAGTGTACGGGGTAAGGACCAGCCCCAGCATTTT.

The chain has TRBV2 and TRBJ1-1; 7 bases are shared with TRBD1. The ends lost 6 bases at V and 0 bases at J; junction bases unmatched: 10. The CDR3 sequence is 16 residues long. Germline V CDR1 and CDR2: SNHLY, FYNNEI. The CDR3 DNA reads as TGTGCCAGCAGCTACTCTCGGACAGGAATGAACACTGAAGCTTTCTTT. Protein product: CASSYSRTGMNTEAFF.

CDR3 sequence: CASSINAGSDYTF. The CDR3 DNA sequence: TGTGCCAGTAGTATAAATGCCGGCAGCGACTACACCTTC. The chain carries TRBV19 and TRBJ1-2; D call uncertain. Germline assignment: CDR1 LNHDA and CDR2 SQIVND (reference sequence). CDR3 length: 13 residues. Trimming removed 2 bases at V and 10 bases at J, with 14 bases between.

CDR3 protein: CASSLSTRAFF. CDR3 bases: TGTGCCAGCAGCCTCTCGACTAGGGCTTTCTTT. This rearrangement joins TRBV11-3 to TRBJ1-1; D is uncertain. The germline CDR1 and CDR2 sequences are SGHNT and YENEEA. Trimming took 5 bases from V and 11 from J, leaving 12 bases between them. This CDR3 contains 11 residues.

As DNA, the CDR3 is TGTGCCAGCAGGCCCCCGCAGGGGACAGATACGCAGTATTTT. Its translation is CASRPPQGTDTQYF. This sequence joins TRBV11-3 and TRBJ2-3, with TRBD1 as a possible D gene (6 bases). Looked up from germline, CDR1 is SGHNT and CDR2 is YENEEA. Deletions cut 6 bases from V and 3 bases from J, with 13 bases between. This CDR3 comprises 14 residues. The whole variable domain, remainder taken from reference TRBV11-3 and TRBJ2-3, is EAGVVQSPRYKIIEKKQPVAFWCNPISGHNTLYWYLQNLGQGPELLIRYENEEAVDDSQLPKDRFSAERLKGVDSTLKIQPAELGDSAVYLCASRPPQGTDTQYFGPGTRLTVL.

The chain couples TRBV5-1 to TRBJ1-2, with TRBD1 matching over 9 bases. This CDR3 comprises 16 residues. Looked up from germline, CDR1 is SGHRS and CDR2 is YFSETQ. V trimming: 0 bases; J trimming: 4 bases; junction bases outside the gene matches: 7. The CDR3 DNA reads TGCGCCAGCAGCTTGGATTGGGACAGGGCCGGCTATGGCTACACCTTC. This encodes CASSLDWDRAGYGYTF.

The rearrangement joins TRBV7-9 to TRBJ2-3; D remains unclear. Trimming removed 5 bases at V and 0 bases at J, with 6 bases between. CDR3 length: 13 amino acids. Per germline, CDR1 SEHNR and CDR2 FQNEAQ (reference sequence). CDR3 protein: CASSPKSTDTQYF. For the CDR3, the DNA is TGTGCCAGCAGCCCCAAGAGCACAGATACGCAGTATTTT.

The chain has TRBV4-1 and TRBJ1-4, with D unresolved. Germline-derived CDR1 and CDR2 are MGHRA and YSYEKL. The CDR3 contains 15 residues. Trimming shortened V by 0 bases and J by 4 bases, and 9 bases separated the two germline ends. The CDR3 DNA reads as TGCGCCAGCAGCCAAGATGGCAGGAATAATGAAAAACTGTTTTTT. Its translation: CASSQDGRNNEKLFF.

This chain uses TRBV28 with TRBJ1-2; D remains unclear. Per germline, CDR1 MDHEN and CDR2 SYDVKM. The CDR3 is 14 residues long. Trimming pared 4 bases from V and 0 bases from J, leaving 9 bases between. DNA for the CDR3: TGTGCCAGCAGTTCGGCCTTATCTAACTATGGCTACACCTTC. It codes for CASSSALSNYGYTF.

The chain uses TRBV2 and TRBJ1-6; D gene unclear. V was clipped by 8 bases and J by 1 base, with 9 bases between them. Germline lookup yields CDR1 SNHLY and CDR2 FYNNEI. The CDR3 spans 14 residues. CDR3 sequence reads: CASGSVSYNSPLHF. The CDR3 coding sequence is TGTGCCAGCGGCTCGGTATCCTATAATTCACCCCTCCACTTT.

This clone was seen only a few times. The V gene is TRBV27, the J gene TRBJ2-3; 8 bases are shared with TRBD2. The germline gives CDR1 MNHEY, CDR2 SMNVEV (reference sequence). The CDR3 is 16 amino acids. V lost 2 bases and J lost 4; bases outside the gene matches: 8. The chain's CDR3 is CASSLRAGELPDTQYF. CDR3 DNA: TGTGCCAGCAGTTTAAGAGCGGGAGAGTTACCAGATACGCAGTATTTT.

The J gene is TRBJ2-1, the V gene TRBV5-1, with D possibly matching TRBD1 (5 bases). The V gene lost 3 bases and the J gene lost 8 bases, with 12 bases spanning the gap. The CDR3 contains 13 residues. Germline CDR1 is SGHRS and CDR2 is YFSETQ. The CDR3 sequence: CASSWTQGYEQFF. The CDR3, as DNA: TGCGCCAGCAGCTGGACGCAGGGCTATGAGCAGTTCTTC.

This chain links TRBV3-1 (or the pseudogene TRBV3-2) with TRBJ2-5; D gene ambiguous. In germline, CDR1 is LGHDT, CDR2 YNNKEL (reference sequence). The length of the CDR3 is 13 residues. The V end was cut by 3 bases, the J end by 4 bases, with 9 bases between. In nucleotides, the CDR3 is TGTGCCAGCAGCCAGAACCGCTTAGAGACCCAGTACTTC. As protein: CASSQNRLETQYF.

CDR3 loop: CSVEGQPLWGYGYTF. CDR3 coding DNA: TGCAGCGTTGAGGGACAGCCTTTATGGGGGTATGGCTACACCTTC. The chain carries TRBV29-1 and TRBJ1-2; TRBD1 matches 7 bases. The CDR3 totals 15 residues. Germline V gene lookup returns CDR1 SQVTM and CDR2 ANQGSEA. J lost 5 bases, V lost 3 bases, and 12 bases had no gene match.

This clone was recorded at least ten times. V usage is TRBV29-1 and J usage is TRBJ2-7; D is perhaps TRBD1 (6 bases). Germline values: CDR1 SQVTM, CDR2 ANQGSEA. The V end was cut by 3 bases, the J end by 6 bases, with 9 bases between. This CDR3 is 11 amino acids long. CDR3 sequence reads: CSVEVGAEQYF. CDR3 coding DNA: TGCAGCGTTGAGGTGGGGGCCGAGCAGTACTTC.

This sequence joins TRBV5-1 and TRBJ1-2, with D perhaps matching TRBD1 (5 bases). Trimming cost V 1 base and J 6 bases, with 16 bases left between them. The CDR3 spans 15 residues. Germline assignment: CDR1 SGHRS and CDR2 YFSETQ. In DNA, the CDR3 is TGCGCCAGCAGCTTGTCCCCGGGACTTCGCAATGGCTACACCTTC. Amino acids: CASSLSPGLRNGYTF.

J is TRBJ2-5 and V is TRBV10-1, with TRBD2 matching over 9 bases. CDR1 is WNHNN and CDR2 is SYGVQD in the germline V gene (reference sequence). Trimming cost V 3 bases and J 1 base; bases outside gene matches: 9. CDR3 size: 17 residues. This CDR3 reads CASSDGLETSGQETQYF. In DNA, the CDR3 is TGCGCCAGCAGTGATGGACTTGAGACTAGCGGCCAAGAGACCCAGTACTTC.

The gene calls are TRBV19 and TRBJ1-5; 7 bases fit TRBD1. The CDR3 length is 13 residues. Germline lookup yields CDR1 LNHDA and CDR2 SQIVND (reference sequence). Trimming at V came to 4 bases and at J to 6 bases, leaving 3 bases not matched to a gene. Written as DNA, the CDR3 is TGTGCCAGTAGTACGACAGGGACTCAGCCCCAGCATTTT. It encodes CASSTTGTQPQHF.

This chain connects TRBV7-8 to TRBJ1-3; TRBD1 matches at 7 bases. The junction had 11 bases not matched to a gene; V was cut back by 5 bases and J by 4 bases. In germline, CDR1 is SGHVS, CDR2 FQNEAQ. The CDR3 consists of 16 residues. In DNA form, the CDR3 reads TGTGCCAGCAGCCGGACAGGCGGAGGTCAGGGAAACACCATATATTTT. It is translated as CASSRTGGGQGNTIYF.